This T cell receptor (beta chain) was sequenced during a study of spatial heterogeneity in lung cancer. Turning to the study itself: Alpha-chain sequences were detected in numbers that were consistently lower than beta-chain sequences.

TCRdb passed the 5' RACE reads through MiXCR, listing each CDR3 protein once. This sample carries thousands of distinct CDR3 sequences, 6.6% of them seen once, and the ten largest clones take approximately 10%. CDR3 length equals 16 residues. J gave up 7 bases and V 0 bases, and 8 bases lay outside the gene matches. Germline CDR1 is LGHNA and CDR2 is YNFKEQ. Study-wide results and limits: It was found that expanded intratumoral alpha and beta TCR counts tracked tumor mutation counts. Ubiquitous nonsynonymous mutations were tracked by counts of ubiquitous expanded TCRs, and regional ones by counts of regional expanded TCRs.

As for time point: sample taken at primary tumor resection. Whole RNA from tumor, nontumor lung or frozen PBMC was sequenced unsorted. This clonotype is medium-sized (0.01 to 0.1%) in the sample. Its antigen is not known. The sample was lung tumor tissue, taken at surgery. This TCR derives from a female donor with early-stage non-small cell lung cancer. This chain links TRBV4-2 with TRBJ1-2, with 10 nucleotides matching TRBD1. The CDR3 protein is CASSQEYGTGEGGYTF. DNA of the CDR3: TGTGCCAGCAGCCAAGAATACGGGACAGGGGAAGGTGGCTACACCTTC.